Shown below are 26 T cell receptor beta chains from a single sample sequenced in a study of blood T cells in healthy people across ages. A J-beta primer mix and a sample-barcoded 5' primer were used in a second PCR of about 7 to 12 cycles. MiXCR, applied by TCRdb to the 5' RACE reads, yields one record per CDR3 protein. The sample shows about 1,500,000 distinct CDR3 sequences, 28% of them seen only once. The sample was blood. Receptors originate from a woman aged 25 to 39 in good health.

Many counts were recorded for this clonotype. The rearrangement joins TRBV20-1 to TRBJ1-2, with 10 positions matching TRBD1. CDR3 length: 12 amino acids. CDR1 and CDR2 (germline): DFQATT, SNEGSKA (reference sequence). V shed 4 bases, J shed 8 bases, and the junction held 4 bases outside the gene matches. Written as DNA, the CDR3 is TGCAGTGCTACCCGGACAGGGGGAGGCTACACCTTC. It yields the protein CSATRTGGGYTF.

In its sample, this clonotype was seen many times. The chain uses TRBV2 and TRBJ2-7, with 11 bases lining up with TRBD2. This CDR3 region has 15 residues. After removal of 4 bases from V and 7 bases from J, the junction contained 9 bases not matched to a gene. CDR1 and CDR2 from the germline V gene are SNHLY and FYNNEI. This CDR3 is CASSVGTSGLGEQYF. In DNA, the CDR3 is TGTGCCAGCAGTGTAGGGACTAGCGGTCTGGGAGAGCAGTACTTC.

The CDR3 sequence: CASRRSGTSDEQFF. In DNA form, the CDR3 reads TGCGCCAGCAGGCGCTCCGGGACTAGCGATGAGCAGTTCTTC. This chain links TRBV5-1 with TRBJ2-1; TRBD2 aligns across 10 bases. Germline V gene data show CDR1 as SGHRS and CDR2 as YFSETQ. The J segment lost 8 bases and the V segment lost 5 bases, leaving 7 bases of the junction unmatched. This CDR3 comprises 14 residues.

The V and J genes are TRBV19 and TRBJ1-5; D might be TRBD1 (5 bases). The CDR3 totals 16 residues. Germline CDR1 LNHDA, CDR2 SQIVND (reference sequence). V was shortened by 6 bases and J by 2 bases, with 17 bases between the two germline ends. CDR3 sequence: CASREGDGGGNQPQHF. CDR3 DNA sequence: TGTGCCAGTAGGGAAGGGGACGGAGGCGGCAATCAGCCCCAGCATTTT.

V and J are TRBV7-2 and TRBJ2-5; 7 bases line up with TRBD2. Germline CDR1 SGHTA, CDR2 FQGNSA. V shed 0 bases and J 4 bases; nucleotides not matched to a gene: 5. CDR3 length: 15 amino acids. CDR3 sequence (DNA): TGTGCCAGCAGCTTAGCAGCGGGGAGGAGAGAGACCCAGTACTTC. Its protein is CASSLAAGRRETQYF.

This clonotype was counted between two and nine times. The CDR3: CASNEGTGEETQYF. The DNA for the CDR3 is TGTGCCAGCAATGAGGGGACAGGGGAGGAGACCCAGTACTTC. V gene TRBV7-2 combines with J gene TRBJ2-5; 10 bases match TRBD1. Per the germline V gene, CDR1 is SGHTA and CDR2 is FQGNSA. J gave up 5 bases and V 7 bases, and 7 bases lay outside the gene matches. This CDR3 comprises 14 residues.

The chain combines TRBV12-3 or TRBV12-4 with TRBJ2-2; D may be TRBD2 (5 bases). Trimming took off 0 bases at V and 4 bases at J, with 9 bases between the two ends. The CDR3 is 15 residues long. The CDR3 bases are TGTGCCAGCAGTTTAGCGCTAAGCGGCACCGGGGAGCTGTTTTTT. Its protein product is CASSLALSGTGELFF.

The CDR3 bases are TGTGCCAGCAGCTCATCCGGGACAGGGGGTCGATACATTCAGTACTTC. It yields the protein CASSSSGTGGRYIQYF. This rearrangement joins TRBV7-9 to TRBJ2-4; TRBD1 agrees at 11 bases. CDR1 SEHNR and CDR2 FQNEAQ come from the germline V gene (reference sequence). This CDR3 is 16 amino acids long. V lost 4 bases, J lost 8 bases, and 10 bases stayed unmatched.

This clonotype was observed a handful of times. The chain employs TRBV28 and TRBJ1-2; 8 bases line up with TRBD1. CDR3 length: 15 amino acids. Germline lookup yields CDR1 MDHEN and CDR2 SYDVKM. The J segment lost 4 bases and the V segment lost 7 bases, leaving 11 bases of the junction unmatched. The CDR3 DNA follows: TGTGCCAGCATAGACTGGACAGGGCTGGGCTATGGCTACACCTTC. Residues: CASIDWTGLGYGYTF.

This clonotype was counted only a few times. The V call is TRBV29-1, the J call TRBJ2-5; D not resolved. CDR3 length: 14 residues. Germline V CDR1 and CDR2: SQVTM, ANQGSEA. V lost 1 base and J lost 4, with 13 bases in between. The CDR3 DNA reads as TGCAGCGTTGAAGGGGCCTGGACGGGAGAGACCCAGTACTTC. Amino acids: CSVEGAWTGETQYF.

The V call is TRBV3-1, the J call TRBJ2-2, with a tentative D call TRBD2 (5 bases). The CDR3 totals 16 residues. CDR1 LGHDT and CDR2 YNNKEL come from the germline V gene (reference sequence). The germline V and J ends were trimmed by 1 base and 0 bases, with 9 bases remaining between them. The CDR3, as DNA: TGTGCCAGCAGCCAAGTGGCGGGCCCGAACACCGGGGAGCTGTTTTTT. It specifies CASSQVAGPNTGELFF.

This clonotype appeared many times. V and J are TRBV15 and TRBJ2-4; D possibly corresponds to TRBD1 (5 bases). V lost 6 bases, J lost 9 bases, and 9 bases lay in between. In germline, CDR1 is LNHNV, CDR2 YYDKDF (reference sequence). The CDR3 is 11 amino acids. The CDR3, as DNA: TGTGCCACCAGTAAGCAGGGCATTCAGTACTTC. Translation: CATSKQGIQYF.

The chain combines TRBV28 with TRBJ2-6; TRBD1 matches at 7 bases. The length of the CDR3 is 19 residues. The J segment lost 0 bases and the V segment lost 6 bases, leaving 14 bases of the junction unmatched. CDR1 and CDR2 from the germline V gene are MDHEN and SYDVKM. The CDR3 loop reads CASSRPGQTISSGANVLTF. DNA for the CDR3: TGTGCCAGCAGCCGCCCGGGACAGACTATTAGCTCTGGGGCCAACGTCCTGACTTTC.

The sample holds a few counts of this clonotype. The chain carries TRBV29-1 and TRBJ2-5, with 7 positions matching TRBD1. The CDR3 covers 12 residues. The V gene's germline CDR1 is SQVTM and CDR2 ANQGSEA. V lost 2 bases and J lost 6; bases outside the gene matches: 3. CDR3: CSVERQGQTQYF. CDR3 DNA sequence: TGCAGCGTTGAAAGACAGGGTCAGACCCAGTACTTC.

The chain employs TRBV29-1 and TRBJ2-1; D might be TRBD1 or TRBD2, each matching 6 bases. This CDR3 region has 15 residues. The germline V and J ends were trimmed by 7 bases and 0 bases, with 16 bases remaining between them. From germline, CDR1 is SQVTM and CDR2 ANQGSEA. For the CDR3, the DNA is TGCAGCGCCATTAGGGGGACTGGCTCCTACAATGAGCAGTTCTTC. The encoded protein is CSAIRGTGSYNEQFF.

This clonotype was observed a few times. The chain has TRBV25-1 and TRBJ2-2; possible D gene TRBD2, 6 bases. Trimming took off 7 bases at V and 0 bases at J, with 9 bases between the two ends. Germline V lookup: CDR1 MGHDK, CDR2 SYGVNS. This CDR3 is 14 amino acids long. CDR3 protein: CASKEGSNTGELFF. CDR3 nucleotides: TGTGCCAGCAAGGAGGGTTCGAACACCGGGGAGCTGTTTTTT.

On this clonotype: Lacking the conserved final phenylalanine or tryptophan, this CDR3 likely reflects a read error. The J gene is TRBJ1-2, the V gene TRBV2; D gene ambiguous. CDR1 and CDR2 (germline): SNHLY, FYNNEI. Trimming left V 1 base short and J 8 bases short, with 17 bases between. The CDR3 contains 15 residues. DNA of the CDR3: TGTGCCAGCAGTGAAGAATGGCAGGTGGATGGCGGCTACACCTTA. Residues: CASSEEWQVDGGYTL.

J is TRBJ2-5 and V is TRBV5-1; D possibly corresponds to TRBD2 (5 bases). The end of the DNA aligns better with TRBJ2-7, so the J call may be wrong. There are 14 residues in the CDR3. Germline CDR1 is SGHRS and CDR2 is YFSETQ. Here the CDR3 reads CASSLAEGMYEQYF. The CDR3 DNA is TGCGCCAGCAGCTTGGCCGAGGGAATGTACGAGCAGTACTTC.

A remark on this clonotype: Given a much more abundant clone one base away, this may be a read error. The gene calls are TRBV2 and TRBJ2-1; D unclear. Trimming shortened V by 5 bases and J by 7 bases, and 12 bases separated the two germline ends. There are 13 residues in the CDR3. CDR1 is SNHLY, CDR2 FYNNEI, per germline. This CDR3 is CASSKALGNEQFF. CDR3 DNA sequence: TGTGCCAGCAGTAAGGCGCTGGGTAATGAGCAGTTCTTC.

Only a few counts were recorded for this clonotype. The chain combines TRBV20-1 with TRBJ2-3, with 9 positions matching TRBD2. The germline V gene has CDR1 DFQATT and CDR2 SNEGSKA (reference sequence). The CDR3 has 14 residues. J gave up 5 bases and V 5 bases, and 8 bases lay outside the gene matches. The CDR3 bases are TGCAGTGCTCCTCTAGCGGGACTGGGAGATACGCAGTATTTT. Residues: CSAPLAGLGDTQYF.

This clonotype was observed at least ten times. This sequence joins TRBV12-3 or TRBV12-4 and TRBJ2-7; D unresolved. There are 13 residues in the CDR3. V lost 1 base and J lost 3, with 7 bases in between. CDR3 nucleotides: TGTGCCAGCAGTTTAGGGGTCTTCTACGAGCAGTACTTC. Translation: CASSLGVFYEQYF.

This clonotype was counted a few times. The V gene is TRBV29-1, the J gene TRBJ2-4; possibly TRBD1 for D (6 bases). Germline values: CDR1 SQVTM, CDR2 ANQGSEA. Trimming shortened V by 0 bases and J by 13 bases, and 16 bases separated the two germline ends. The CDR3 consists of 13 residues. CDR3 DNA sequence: TGCAGCGTTGAAGATGGGGGCGGGCAAGGGCAGTACTTC. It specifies CSVEDGGGQGQYF.

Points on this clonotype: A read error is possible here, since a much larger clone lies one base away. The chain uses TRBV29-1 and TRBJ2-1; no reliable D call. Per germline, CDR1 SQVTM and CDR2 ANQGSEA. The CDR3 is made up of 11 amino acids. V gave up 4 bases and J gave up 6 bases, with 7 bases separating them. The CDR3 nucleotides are TGCAGCGTTGTGAGCTCCAATGAGCAGTTCTTC. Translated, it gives CSVVSSNEQFF.

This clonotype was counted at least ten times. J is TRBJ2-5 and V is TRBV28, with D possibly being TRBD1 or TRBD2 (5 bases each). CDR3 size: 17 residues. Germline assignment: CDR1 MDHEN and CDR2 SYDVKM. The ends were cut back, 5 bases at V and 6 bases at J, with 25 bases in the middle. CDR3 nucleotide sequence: TGTGCCAGCAGTCCGGGTTGGTCGGGGACCCTTAGGAAGACCCAGTACTTC. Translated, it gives CASSPGWSGTLRKTQYF.

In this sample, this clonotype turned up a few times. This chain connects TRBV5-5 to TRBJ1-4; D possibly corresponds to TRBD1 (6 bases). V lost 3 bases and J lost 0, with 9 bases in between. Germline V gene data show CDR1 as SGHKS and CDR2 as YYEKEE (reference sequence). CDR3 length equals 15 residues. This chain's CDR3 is CASSSGGTTNEKLFF. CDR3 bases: TGTGCCAGCAGCTCGGGGGGCACAACTAATGAAAAACTGTTTTTT.

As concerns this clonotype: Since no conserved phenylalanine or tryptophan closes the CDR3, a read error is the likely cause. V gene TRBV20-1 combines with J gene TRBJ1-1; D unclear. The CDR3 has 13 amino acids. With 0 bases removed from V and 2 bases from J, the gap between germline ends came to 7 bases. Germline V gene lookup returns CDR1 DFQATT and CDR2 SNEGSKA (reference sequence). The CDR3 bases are TGCAGTGCTAGAGATCTGGTTAACACTGAAGCTTTCTCT. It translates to CSARDLVNTEAFS.